This TCR beta chain came from a study of T cell changes during pregnancy in multiple sclerosis. Sequenced by immunoSEQ multiplex PCR; TCRdb stores in-frame clones only, minus some. The sample lists roughly 89,000 clones; 90% to 95% were seen once. Germline V lookup: CDR1 SGHAT, CDR2 FQNNGV. This CDR3 comprises 14 residues. The J segment lost 2 bases and the V segment lost 5 bases, leaving 5 bases of the junction unmatched. The specimen comprised peripheral blood, sampled in the third trimester of pregnancy. The TCR comes from a female donor with multiple sclerosis, enrolled in a pregnancy study. The chain links TRBV11-2 to TRBJ2-7, with 8 bases matching TRBD1. The CDR3 bases are TGTGCCAGCAGCCCGACAGGGGTTGCCTACGAGCAGTACTTC. Its translation: CASSPTGVAYEQYF.